This section outlines one TCR beta chain sequence together with its context. Attached unique molecular identifiers marked individual cDNA molecules. TCRdb reanalysed the 5' RACE reads using MiXCR and keeps one entry per CDR3 protein. The table includes approximately 100,000 distinct CDR3 sequences, about 15% detected once. The data belong to a study of early T cells in non-severe SARS-CoV-2 infection. The germline V gene encodes CDR1 MGHRA and CDR2 YSYEKL. The CDR3 extends over 14 amino acids. V was clipped by 1 base and J by 3 bases, with 7 bases between them. This receptor was taken from an adult who was a healthcare worker with PCR-confirmed SARS-CoV-2 infection or an uninfected control (not recorded which). Sequenced: whole blood. The rearrangement uses TRBV4-1 and TRBJ1-5; TRBD1 is a possible D gene (5 bases). DNA for the CDR3: TGCGCCAGCAGCCAAGTCAGGGACAATCAGCCCCAGCATTTT. Encoded protein: CASSQVRDNQPQHF.